Sequencing of this T cell receptor (beta chain) was carried out in a study of regulatory T cells in long-lasting Graves disease. Arm-PCR with iRepertoire HTBI primers amplified the CDR3 regions for these TCR beta libraries. A single record per CDR3 protein comes from TCRdb applying MiXCR to the multiplex PCR reads. Of a few hundred thousand distinct CDR3 sequences in the sample, about 12% were seen once. From germline, CDR1 is MNHNS and CDR2 SASEGT. The CDR3 consists of 15 residues. The V and J ends lost 7 bases and 4 bases respectively, with 17 bases between them. Time point reported: newly diagnosed GD, antithyroid drugs for less than 3 months. PBMC-derived RNA was used for the TCR library. The same sample was also studied in work on T cells in Graves' hyperthyroidism and ophthalmopathy.

The TCR originated in a woman under 30 with Graves disease. The sample in question was peripheral blood mononuclear cells (PBMCs), obtained at new diagnosis, from a patient treated with antithyroid drugs. V and J are TRBV6-1 and TRBJ1-5, with a tentative D call TRBD1 (5 bases). Here the CDR3 reads CASNPGALGNQPQHF. The CDR3, as DNA: TGTGCCAGCAACCCCGGGGCCCTTGGAAATCAGCCCCAGCATTTT.